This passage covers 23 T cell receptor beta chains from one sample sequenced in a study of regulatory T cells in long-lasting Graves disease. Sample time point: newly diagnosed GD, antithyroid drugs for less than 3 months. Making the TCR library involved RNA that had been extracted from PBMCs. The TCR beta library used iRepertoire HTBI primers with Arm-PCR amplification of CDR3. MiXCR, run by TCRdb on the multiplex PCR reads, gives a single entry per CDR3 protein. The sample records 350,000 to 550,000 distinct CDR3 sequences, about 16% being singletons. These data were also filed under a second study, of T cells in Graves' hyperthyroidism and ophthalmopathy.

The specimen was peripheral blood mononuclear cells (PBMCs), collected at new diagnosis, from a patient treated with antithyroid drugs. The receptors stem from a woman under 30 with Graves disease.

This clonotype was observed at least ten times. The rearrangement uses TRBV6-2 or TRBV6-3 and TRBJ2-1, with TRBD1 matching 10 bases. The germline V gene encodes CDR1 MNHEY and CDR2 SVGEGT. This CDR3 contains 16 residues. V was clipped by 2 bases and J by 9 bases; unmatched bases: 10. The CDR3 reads CASSYADRGQLGEQFF. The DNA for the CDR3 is TGTGCCAGCAGTTACGCTGACAGGGGGCAGTTAGGTGAGCAGTTCTTC.

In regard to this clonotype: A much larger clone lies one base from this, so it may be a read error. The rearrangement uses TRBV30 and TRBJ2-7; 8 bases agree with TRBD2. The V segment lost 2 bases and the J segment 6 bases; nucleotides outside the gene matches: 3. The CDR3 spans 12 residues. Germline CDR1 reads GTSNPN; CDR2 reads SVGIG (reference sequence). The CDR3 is CAWSILAGEQYF. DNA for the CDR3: TGTGCCTGGAGTATCCTAGCGGGCGAGCAGTACTTC. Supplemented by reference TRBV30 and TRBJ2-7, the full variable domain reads SQTIHQWPATLVQPVGSPLSLECTVEGTSNPNLYWYRQAAGRGLQLLFYSVGIGQISSEVPQNLSASRPQDRQFILSSKKLLLSDSGFYLCAWSILAGEQYFGPGTRLTVT.

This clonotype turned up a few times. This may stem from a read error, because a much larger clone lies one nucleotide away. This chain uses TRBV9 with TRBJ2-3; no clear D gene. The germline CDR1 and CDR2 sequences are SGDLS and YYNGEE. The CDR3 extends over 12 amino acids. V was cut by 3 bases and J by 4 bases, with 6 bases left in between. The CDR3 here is CASSAHPDTQYF. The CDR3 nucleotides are TGTGCCAGCAGCGCCCACCCAGATACGCAGTATTTT.

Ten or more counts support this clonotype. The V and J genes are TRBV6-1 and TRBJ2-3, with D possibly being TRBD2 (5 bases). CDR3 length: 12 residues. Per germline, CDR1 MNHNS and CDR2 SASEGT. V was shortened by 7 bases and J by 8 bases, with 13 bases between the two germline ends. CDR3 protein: CASTRSGSTQYF. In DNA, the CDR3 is TGTGCCAGCACGCGCTCTGGGAGTACGCAGTATTTT.

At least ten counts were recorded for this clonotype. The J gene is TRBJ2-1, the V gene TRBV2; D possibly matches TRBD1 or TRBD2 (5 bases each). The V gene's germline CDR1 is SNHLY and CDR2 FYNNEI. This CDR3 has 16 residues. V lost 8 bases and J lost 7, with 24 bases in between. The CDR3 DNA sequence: TGTGCCAGCCGGGGACGGAAACTTGGGGGTGGGAATGAGCAGTTCTTC. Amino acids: CASRGRKLGGGNEQFF. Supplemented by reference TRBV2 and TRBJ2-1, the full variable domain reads EPEVTQTPSHQVTQMGQEVILRCVPISNHLYFYWYRQILGQKVEFLVSFYNNEISEKSEIFDDQFSVERPDGSNFTLKIRSTKLEDSAMYFCASRGRKLGGGNEQFFGPGTRLTVL.

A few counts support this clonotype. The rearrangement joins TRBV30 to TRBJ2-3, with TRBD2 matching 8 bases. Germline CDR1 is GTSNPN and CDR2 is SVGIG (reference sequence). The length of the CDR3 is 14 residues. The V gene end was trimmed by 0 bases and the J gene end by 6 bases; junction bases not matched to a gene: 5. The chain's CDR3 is CAWSVGSGTDTQYF. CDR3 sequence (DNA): TGTGCCTGGAGTGTAGGTAGCGGGACTGATACGCAGTATTTT.

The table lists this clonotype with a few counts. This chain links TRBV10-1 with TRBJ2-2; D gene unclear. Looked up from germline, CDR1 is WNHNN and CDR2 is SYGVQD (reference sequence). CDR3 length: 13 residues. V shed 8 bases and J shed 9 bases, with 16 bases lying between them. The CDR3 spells CASAAVFNRELFF. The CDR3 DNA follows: TGCGCCAGCGCTGCCGTATTCAACCGGGAGCTGTTTTTT.

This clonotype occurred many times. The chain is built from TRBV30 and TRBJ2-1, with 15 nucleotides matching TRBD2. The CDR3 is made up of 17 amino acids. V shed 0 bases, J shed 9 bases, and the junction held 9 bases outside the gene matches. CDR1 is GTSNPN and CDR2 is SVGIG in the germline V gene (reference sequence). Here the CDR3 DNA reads TGTGCCTGGAGTGTAACCCGGACTAGCGGGAGGGCCACTGAGCAGTTCTTC. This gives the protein CAWSVTRTSGRATEQFF.

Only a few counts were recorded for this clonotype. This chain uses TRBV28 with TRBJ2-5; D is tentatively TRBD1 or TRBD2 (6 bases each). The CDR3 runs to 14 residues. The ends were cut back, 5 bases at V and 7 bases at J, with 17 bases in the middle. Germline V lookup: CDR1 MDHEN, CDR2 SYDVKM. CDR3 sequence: CASSTDSWRGTQYF. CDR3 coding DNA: TGTGCCAGCAGTACGGACAGTTGGAGGGGGACCCAGTACTTC.

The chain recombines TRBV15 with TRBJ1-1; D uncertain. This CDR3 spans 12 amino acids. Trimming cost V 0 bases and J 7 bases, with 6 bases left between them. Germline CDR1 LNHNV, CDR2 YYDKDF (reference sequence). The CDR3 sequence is CATSRDHFEAFF. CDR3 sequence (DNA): TGTGCCACCAGCAGAGACCACTTTGAAGCTTTCTTT.

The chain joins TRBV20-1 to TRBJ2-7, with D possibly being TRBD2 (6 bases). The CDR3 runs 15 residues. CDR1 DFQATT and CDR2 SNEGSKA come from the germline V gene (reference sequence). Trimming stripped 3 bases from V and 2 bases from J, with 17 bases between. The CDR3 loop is CSASGDFPRPYEQYF. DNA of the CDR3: TGCAGTGCTAGCGGGGACTTTCCGCGCCCCTACGAGCAGTACTTC.

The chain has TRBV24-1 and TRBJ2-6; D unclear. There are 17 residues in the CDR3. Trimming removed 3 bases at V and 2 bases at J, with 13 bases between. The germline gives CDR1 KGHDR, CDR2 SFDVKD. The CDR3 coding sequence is TGTGCCACCAGTGATGCTAGGGCAAGGACTGGGGCCAACGTCCTGACTTTC. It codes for CATSDARARTGANVLTF.

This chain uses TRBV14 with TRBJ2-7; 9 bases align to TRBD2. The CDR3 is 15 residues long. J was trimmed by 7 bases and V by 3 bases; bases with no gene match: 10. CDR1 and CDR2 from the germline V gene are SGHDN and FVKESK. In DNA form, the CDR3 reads TGTGCCAGCAGCCAGAATAGCGGGAGTTCGGATGAGCAGTACTTC. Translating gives CASSQNSGSSDEQYF.

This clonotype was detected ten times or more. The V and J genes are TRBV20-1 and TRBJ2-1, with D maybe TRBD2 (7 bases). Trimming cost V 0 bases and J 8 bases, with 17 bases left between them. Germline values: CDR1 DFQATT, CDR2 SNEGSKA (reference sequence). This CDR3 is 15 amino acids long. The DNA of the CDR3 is TGCAGTGCTAGAGAGGGGGGGGGCGCGAAGGATGAGCAGTTCTTC. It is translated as CSAREGGGAKDEQFF.

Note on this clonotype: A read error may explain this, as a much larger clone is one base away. CDR3 bases: TGTGCCAGCAGCGTGACTGGCAAATACAATGGGCAGTTCTTC. This gives the protein CASSVTGKYNGQFF. The chain recombines TRBV9 with TRBJ2-1; the D is unclear. CDR1 SGDLS and CDR2 YYNGEE come from the germline V gene. There are 14 residues in the CDR3. Drawing the rest from reference TRBV9 and TRBJ2-1, the complete variable domain is DSGVTQTPKHLITATGQRVTLRCSPRSGDLSVYWYQQSLDQGLQFLIQYYNGEERAKGNILERFSAQQFPDLHSELNLSSLELGDSALYFCASSVTGKYNGQFFGPGTRLTVL.

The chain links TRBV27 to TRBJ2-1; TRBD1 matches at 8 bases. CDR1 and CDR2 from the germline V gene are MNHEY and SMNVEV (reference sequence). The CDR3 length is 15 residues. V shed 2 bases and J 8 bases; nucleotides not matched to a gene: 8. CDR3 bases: TGTGCCAGCAGTTTAGACCCTTCAGGGGGCGATGAGCAGTTCTTC. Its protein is CASSLDPSGGDEQFF.

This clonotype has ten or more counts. CDR3 in amino acids: CRALLDRGNGYTF. DNA of the CDR3: TGCAGGGCACTCCTCGACAGGGGGAATGGCTACACCTTC. This sequence joins TRBV20-1 and TRBJ1-2; 9 positions agree with TRBD1. The CDR3 contains 13 residues. Germline-derived CDR1 and CDR2 are DFQATT and SNEGSKA (reference sequence).

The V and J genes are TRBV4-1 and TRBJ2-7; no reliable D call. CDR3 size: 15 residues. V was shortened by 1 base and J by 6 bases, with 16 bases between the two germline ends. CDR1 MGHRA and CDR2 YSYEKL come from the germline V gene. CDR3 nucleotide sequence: TGCGCCAGCAGCCAAGGGTCCTGGAGATCGGTCGAGCAGTACTTC. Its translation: CASSQGSWRSVEQYF.

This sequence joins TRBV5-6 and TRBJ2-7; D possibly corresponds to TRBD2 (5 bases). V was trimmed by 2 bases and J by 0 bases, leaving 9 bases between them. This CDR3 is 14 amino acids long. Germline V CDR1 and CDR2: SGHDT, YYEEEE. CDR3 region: CASSFTGISYEQYF. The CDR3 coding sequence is TGTGCCAGCAGCTTTACGGGAATCTCCTACGAGCAGTACTTC. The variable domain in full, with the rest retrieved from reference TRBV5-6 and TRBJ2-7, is DAGVTQSPTHLIKTRGQQVTLRCSPKSGHDTVSWYQQALGQGPQFIFQYYEEEERQRGNFPDRFSGHQFPNYSSELNVNALLLGDSALYLCASSFTGISYEQYFGPGTRLTVT.

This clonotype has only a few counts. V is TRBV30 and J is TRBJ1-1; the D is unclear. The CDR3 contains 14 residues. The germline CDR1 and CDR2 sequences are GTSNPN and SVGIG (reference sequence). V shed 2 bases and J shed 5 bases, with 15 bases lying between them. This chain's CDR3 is CAWSPRGIRTEAFF. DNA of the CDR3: TGTGCCTGGAGTCCGAGAGGGATTAGGACTGAAGCTTTCTTT.

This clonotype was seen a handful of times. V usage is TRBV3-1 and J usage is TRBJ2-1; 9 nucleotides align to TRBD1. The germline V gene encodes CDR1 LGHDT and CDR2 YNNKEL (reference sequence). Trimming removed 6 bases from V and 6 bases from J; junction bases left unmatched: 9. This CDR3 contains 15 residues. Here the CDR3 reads CASRPGQGVGNEQFF. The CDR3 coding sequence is TGTGCCAGCAGACCGGGACAGGGAGTCGGCAATGAGCAGTTCTTC.

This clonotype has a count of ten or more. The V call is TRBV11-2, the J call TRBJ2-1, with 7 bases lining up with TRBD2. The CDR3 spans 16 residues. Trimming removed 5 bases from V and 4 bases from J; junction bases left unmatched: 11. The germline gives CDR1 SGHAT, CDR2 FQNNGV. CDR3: CASSPSWTREYNEQFF. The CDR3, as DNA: TGTGCCAGCAGCCCATCATGGACTAGAGAATACAATGAGCAGTTCTTC. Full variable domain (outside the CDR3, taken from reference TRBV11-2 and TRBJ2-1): EAGVAQSPRYKIIEKRQSVAFWCNPISGHATLYWYQQILGQGPKLLIQFQNNGVVDDSQLPKDRFSAERLKGVDSTLKIQPAKLEDSAVYLCASSPSWTREYNEQFFGPGTRLTVL.

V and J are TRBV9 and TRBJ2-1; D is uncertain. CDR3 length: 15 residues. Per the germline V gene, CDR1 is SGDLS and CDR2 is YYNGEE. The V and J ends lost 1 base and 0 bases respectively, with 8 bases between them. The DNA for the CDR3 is TGTGCCAGCAGCGTAAGTGGGGTCTCCTACAATGAGCAGTTCTTC. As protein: CASSVSGVSYNEQFF.